Listed below are T cell receptor beta chains from one sample, sequenced in a study of blood T cell repertoires in COVID-19. Profiling relied on immunoSEQ multiplex PCR, and the TCRdb table lists in-frame clones only, not all of them. The data hold about 330,000 clones, with more than 90% observed a single time. The specimen was PBMCs or T cells enriched from blood (not recorded which). These receptors were collected from a woman aged 30 to 39 who had recovered from COVID-19. Each CDR3 is given with its conserved first and last residue. The order of the fields is V gene, J gene, D gene, clone size, CDR3 DNA, CDR3 protein. The D gene is left open where the match is weak. Size is omitted from some rows. Given values are once, few, many or a class for expanded clones.

TRBV5-8	TRBJ1-1	.	.	TGTGCCGGGAGCACGGGGGGACACCCGGAAGCTTTCTTT	CAGSTGGHPEAFF
TRBV28	TRBJ1-6	TRBD1	few	TGTGCCAGCAGTTTGCGGGACAGAGACGTTGGGCCCCTCCACTTT	CASSLRDRDVGPLHF
TRBV28	TRBJ1-5	TRBD1	.	TGTGCCAGCAAACTGACAGGGGGGCAGCCCCAGCATTTT	CASKLTGGQPQHF
TRBV5-1	TRBJ1-1	.	.	TGCGCCAGCAGCAGACAGACAGGCCTGAACACTGAAGCTTTCTTT	CASSRQTGLNTEAFF
TRBV19	TRBJ1-1	.	few	TGTGCCAGTTGGGGGCGGGCTGAAGCTTTCTTT	CASWGRAEAFF
TRBV7-3	TRBJ2-3	.	.	TGTGCCAGCAGCTTTTGGGGGGAGGGCACAGATACGCAGTATTTT	CASSFWGEGTDTQYF
TRBV21-1	TRBJ1-2	.	.	TGTGCCAGCAGCAAGGACAGGGACTATGGCTACACCTTC	CASSKDRDYGYTF
TRBV25-1	TRBJ2-3	.	.	TGTGCCAGCAACCGGGACACAGATACGCAGTATTTT	CASNRDTDTQYF
TRBV28	TRBJ2-7	TRBD2	.	TGTGCCAGCAGTTTTGGGCTAGCGGGACCTTACGAGCAGTACTTC	CASSFGLAGPYEQYF
TRBV28	TRBJ1-2	.	.	TGTGCCAGCAACCCAATCAACAGGGCTCTTGGCTACACCTTC	CASNPINRALGYTF
TRBV7-3	TRBJ1-2	TRBD1	.	TGTGCCAGCAGCGGGGGACAGGGGATCACCTTC	CASSGGQGITF
TRBV4-2	TRBJ2-5	.	.	TGTGCCAGCAGCCAAGGGCGGCACCAAGAGACCCAGTACTTC	CASSQGRHQETQYF
TRBV7-2	TRBJ2-2	TRBD2	.	TGTGCCAGCAGGGGACTAGCGAACACCGGGGAGCTGTTTTTT	CASRGLANTGELFF
TRBV14	TRBJ2-5	.	.	TGTGCCAGCAGCCAAGACTCGACATCAGGAGAGACCCAGTACTTC	CASSQDSTSGETQYF
TRBV7-8	TRBJ2-1	.	.	TGTGCCACCCACAACCCGGGGTTAAACAATGAGCAGTTCTTC	CATHNPGLNNEQFF
TRBV5-5	TRBJ1-3	TRBD1	.	TGTGCCAGCAGCAACGACAGGGATGGCGGAAACACCATATATTTT	CASSNDRDGGNTIYF
TRBV7-2	TRBJ2-2	TRBD2	.	TGTGCCAGCAGCTCTCGGGGGGCTAGCGGGATATCTGGCGGGGAGCTGTTTTTT	CASSSRGASGISGGELFF
TRBV27	TRBJ2-7	TRBD1	.	TGTGCCAGCAGACGGGACAGAAGCGAGCAGTACTTC	CASRRDRSEQYF
TRBV19	TRBJ1-2	.	.	TGTGCCAGTAGTACGCTGTGGGGCCCTAACTATGGCTACACCTTC	CASSTLWGPNYGYTF
TRBV10-1	TRBJ2-7	.	.	TGCGCCAGCAGTACAAGAAGGGGGTCCGGCGAGGGCGAGCAGTACTTC	CASSTRRGSGEGEQYF
TRBV16	TRBJ1-1	.	.	TGTGCCAGCAGCCACCAGGGCGACACTGAAGCTTTCTTT	CASSHQGDTEAFF
TRBV5-1	TRBJ1-1	.	.	TGCGCCAGCAGCCTGGGGGGGCCTGAAGCTTTCTTT	CASSLGGPEAFF
TRBV7-3	TRBJ2-1	TRBD2	.	TGTGCCAGCAGCTCCTACGGACTAGCGGACTCCTACAATGAGCAGTTCTTC	CASSSYGLADSYNEQFF
TRBV7-2	TRBJ2-5	.	.	TGTGCCAGCAGCTTATTTGATCAGGCAGAGACCCAGTACTTC	CASSLFDQAETQYF
TRBV4-1	TRBJ2-1	TRBD2	.	TGCGCCAGCAGCCAAGATGTGCTAGCGGGATATCGTTCGGGTCGCGATGAGCAGTTCTTC	CASSQDVLAGYRSGRDEQFF
TRBV28	TRBJ2-7	TRBD2	.	TGTGCCAGCAGTACGGAGCGGGGGGGGAGCTACGAGCAGTACTTC	CASSTERGGSYEQYF
TRBV7-9	TRBJ1-1	.	.	TGTGCCAGCAGCTTCCAGGGGATGAACACTGAAGCTTTCTTT	CASSFQGMNTEAFF
TRBV9	TRBJ2-1	.	.	TGTGCCAGCAGCGTAAACAGTAAGGTGAGCTCCTACAATGAGCAGTTCTTC	CASSVNSKVSSYNEQFF
TRBV25-1	TRBJ1-3	TRBD1	.	TGTGCCAGCGGAGGGGGCCCGGGAAACACCATATATTTT	CASGGGPGNTIYF
TRBV28	TRBJ1-1	TRBD1	.	TGTGCCAGCAGTTCCAGACAGGGGAGGAACACTGAAGCTTTCTTT	CASSSRQGRNTEAFF
TRBV10-3	TRBJ2-5	.	.	TGTGCCATCAATCCCGGGGGCCAAGAGACCCAGTACTTC	CAINPGGQETQYF
TRBV28	TRBJ1-5	.	.	TGTGCCAGCGTCTCTTGGACAGTAGGGTTTGGCGAACAGCCCCAGCATTTT	CASVSWTVGFGEQPQHF
TRBV5-4	TRBJ1-1	.	once	TGTGCCAGCAGCTCGAGGGGGTACGGCACTGAAGCTTTCTTT	CASSSRGYGTEAFF
TRBV29-1	TRBJ2-3	TRBD2	.	TGCAGCGTCAGAACGGGGGGGAGCACAGATACGCAGTATTTT	CSVRTGGSTDTQYF
TRBV27	TRBJ2-5	.	.	TGTGCCAGCAGTTTATCGATAGAGGACCAAGAGACCCAGTACTTC	CASSLSIEDQETQYF
TRBV4-3	TRBJ1-6	TRBD1	.	TGCGCCAGCAGCCCCCCCGGACAGGACTCCTATAATTCACCCCTCCACTTT	CASSPPGQDSYNSPLHF
TRBV7-2	TRBJ1-6	TRBD1	.	TGTGCCAGCAGCTTACTGGGACAGGGGAGTTCACCCCTCCACTTT	CASSLLGQGSSPLHF
TRBV28	TRBJ1-1	TRBD1	.	TGTGCCAGCAGTCCTGACAGGGCTAACACTGAAGCTTTCTTT	CASSPDRANTEAFF
TRBV7-2	TRBJ2-3	.	.	TGTGCCAGCAGCCCTCGGACAGATACGCAGTATTTT	CASSPRTDTQYF
TRBV3-1/TRBV3-2	TRBJ1-6	TRBD1	.	TGTGCCAGCAGCCAAGATGCGACAGGGGTTTCACCCCTCCACTTT	CASSQDATGVSPLHF
TRBV27	TRBJ2-7	.	once	TGTGCCAGCGGGCTCGTACAACGGGAGCAGTACTTC	CASGLVQREQYF
TRBV28	TRBJ2-1	TRBD1	.	TGTGCCAGCAGCTCTCTTGACAGGGCGCACTTCTTC	CASSSLDRAHFF
TRBV11-3	TRBJ1-2	TRBD1	.	TGTGCCAGCAGCTCAGAGCGGGACAGGGATGATGGCTACACCTTC	CASSSERDRDDGYTF
TRBV7-9	TRBJ2-1	TRBD2	medium-sized	TGTGCCAGCAGCCCCCGGGATAGCGGGAGTATGCATGAGCAGTTCTTC	CASSPRDSGSMHEQFF